This entry features one T cell receptor beta chain sequence. In the study's own analysis: Researchers report that nucleated cell counts were estimated from reference gene primer amplification. Data came from immunoSEQ multiplex PCR; TCRdb stores just in-frame clones and leaves some out. V and J calls and clone size are as listed in that table; D and trimming were resolved from the DNA. The sample lists under 150,000 clones; approximately 84% were seen once. After removal of 1 base from V and 4 bases from J, the junction contained 3 bases not matched to a gene. This CDR3 has 15 amino acids. CDR1 and CDR2 (germline): SGHAT, FQNNGV. The entry originates in a study of blood T cell repertoires in COVID-19. For the study at large: The samples span acute and convalescent COVID-19 from the United States, Italy and Spain. T cells, B-cell-depleted T cells, or PBMCs supplied cDNA or gDNA.

The clonotype was recovered from an elderly woman with acute or convalescent COVID-19. The sequenced material came from peripheral blood. This chain joins TRBV11-2 and TRBJ2-5; 10 bases map to TRBD1. The CDR3 reads CASSLGTGGPETQYF. The CDR3 coding sequence is TGTGCCAGCAGCTTAGGGACAGGGGGGCCAGAGACCCAGTACTTC.